This T cell receptor (beta chain) is drawn from a study of CD8 T cells in Susac syndrome. Study-wide results and caveats: Regarding the TCR sequencing and HLA analysis, the study admitted that a relatively small number of individuals were involved.

TCR beta was sequenced from blood CD8+ and CD4+ T cells. The TEMRA cells underwent FACS enrichment, while the CD8+ and CD4+ T cells underwent negative isolation. CDR1 is DFQATT, CDR2 SNEGSKA, per germline (reference sequence). Trimming took 3 bases from V and 0 from J, leaving 11 bases between them. CDR3 length: 14 residues. An input of about 0.5 to 1 ug of RNA was subjected to reverse transcription using random hexamers. TCR beta CDR3 was amplified by immunoSEQ multiplex PCR. This amplification extended across 54 Vbeta and 13 Jbeta segments. TCRdb re-analysed the immunoSEQ multiplex PCR reads in MiXCR, keeping a single row per CDR3 protein. Of 140,000 to 150,000 distinct CDR3 sequences detected, 94% appear once; the ten largest clones hold 0.07% to 0.1%. Points on this clonotype: What it binds is unknown.

The rearrangement uses TRBV20-1 and TRBJ2-5; D assignment may be TRBD1 or TRBD2 (5 bases each). The sequence derives from a human donor in good health. Input material: CD4+ T cells from PBMCs. The CDR3 region is CSARGDAYQETQYF. CDR3 in DNA: TGCAGTGCTAGGGGGGACGCGTACCAAGAGACCCAGTACTTC.